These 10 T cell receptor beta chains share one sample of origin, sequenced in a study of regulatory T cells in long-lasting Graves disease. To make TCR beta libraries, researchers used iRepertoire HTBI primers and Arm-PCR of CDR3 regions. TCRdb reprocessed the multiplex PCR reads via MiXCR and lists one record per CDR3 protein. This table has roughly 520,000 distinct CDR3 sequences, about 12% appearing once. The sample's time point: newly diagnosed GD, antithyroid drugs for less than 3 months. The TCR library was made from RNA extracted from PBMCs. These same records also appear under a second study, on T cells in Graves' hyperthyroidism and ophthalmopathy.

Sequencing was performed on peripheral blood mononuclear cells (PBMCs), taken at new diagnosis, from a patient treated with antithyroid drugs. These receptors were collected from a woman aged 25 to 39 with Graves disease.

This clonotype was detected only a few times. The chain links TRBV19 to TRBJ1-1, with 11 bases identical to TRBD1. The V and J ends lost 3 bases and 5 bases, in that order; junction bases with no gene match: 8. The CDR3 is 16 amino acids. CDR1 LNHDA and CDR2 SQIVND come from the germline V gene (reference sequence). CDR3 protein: CASSILLGQGGTEAFF. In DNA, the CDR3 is TGTGCCAGTAGTATCTTACTGGGACAGGGGGGGACTGAAGCTTTCTTT.

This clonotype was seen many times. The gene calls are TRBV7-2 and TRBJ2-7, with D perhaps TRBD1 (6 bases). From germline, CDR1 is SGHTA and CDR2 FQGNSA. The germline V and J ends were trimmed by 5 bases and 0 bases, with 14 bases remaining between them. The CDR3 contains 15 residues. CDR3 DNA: TGTGCCAGCAGCCTACAGGGTTTCAGCTCCTACGAGCAGTACTTC. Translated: CASSLQGFSSYEQYF.

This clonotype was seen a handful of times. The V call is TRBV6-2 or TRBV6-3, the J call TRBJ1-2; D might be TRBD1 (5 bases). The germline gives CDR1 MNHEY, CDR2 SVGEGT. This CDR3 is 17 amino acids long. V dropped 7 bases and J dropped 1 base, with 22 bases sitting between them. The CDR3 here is CASTPSPNPGVNYGYTF. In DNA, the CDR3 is TGTGCCAGCACCCCGAGCCCGAATCCGGGGGTTAACTATGGCTACACCTTC.

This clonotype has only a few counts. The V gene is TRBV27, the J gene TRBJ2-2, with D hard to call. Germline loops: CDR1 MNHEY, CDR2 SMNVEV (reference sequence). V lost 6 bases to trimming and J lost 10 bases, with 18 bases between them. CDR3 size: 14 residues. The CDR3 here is CASRVSVDFVELFF. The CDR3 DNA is TGTGCCAGCAGAGTAAGCGTTGATTTTGTGGAGCTGTTTTTT.

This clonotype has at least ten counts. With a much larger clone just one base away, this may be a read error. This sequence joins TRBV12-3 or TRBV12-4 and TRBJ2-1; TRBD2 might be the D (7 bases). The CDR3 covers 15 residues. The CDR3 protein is CAGSFEGGGHNEQFF. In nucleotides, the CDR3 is TGTGCCGGCAGTTTCGAGGGGGGAGGGCACAATGAGCAGTTCTTC.

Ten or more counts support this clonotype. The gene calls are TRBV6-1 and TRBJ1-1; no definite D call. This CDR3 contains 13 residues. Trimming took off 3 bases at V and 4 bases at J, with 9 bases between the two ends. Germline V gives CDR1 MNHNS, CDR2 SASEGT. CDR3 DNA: TGTGCCAGCAGTGAGTATGTTGGCACTGAAGCTTTCTTT. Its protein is CASSEYVGTEAFF.

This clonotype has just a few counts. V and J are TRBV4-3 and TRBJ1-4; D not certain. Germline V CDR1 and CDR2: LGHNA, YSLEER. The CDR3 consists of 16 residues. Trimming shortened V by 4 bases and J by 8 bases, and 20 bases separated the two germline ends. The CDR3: CASSLILGGNGEKLFF. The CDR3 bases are TGCGCCAGCAGCCTTATACTAGGCGGTAACGGGGAAAAACTGTTTTTT.

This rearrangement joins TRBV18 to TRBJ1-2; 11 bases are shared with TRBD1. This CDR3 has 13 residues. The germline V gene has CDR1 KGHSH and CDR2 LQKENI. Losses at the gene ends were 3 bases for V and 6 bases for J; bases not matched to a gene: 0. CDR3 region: CASSPDRGHGYTF. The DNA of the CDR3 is TGTGCCAGCTCACCGGACAGGGGGCATGGCTACACCTTC.

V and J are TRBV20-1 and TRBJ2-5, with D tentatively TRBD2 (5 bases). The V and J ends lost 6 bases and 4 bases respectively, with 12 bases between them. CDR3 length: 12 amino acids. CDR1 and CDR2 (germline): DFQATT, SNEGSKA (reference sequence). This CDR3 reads CSANRGGETQYF. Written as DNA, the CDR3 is TGCAGTGCAAACAGAGGAGGAGAGACCCAGTACTTC.

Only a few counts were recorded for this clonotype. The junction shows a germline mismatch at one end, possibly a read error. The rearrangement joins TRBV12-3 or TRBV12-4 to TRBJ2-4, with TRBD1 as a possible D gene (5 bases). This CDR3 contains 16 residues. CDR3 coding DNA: TGTGCCAGCGGTTTATCTCCAGGGATGGCCAAAAACATTCAGTACTTC. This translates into CASGLSPGMAKNIQYF.